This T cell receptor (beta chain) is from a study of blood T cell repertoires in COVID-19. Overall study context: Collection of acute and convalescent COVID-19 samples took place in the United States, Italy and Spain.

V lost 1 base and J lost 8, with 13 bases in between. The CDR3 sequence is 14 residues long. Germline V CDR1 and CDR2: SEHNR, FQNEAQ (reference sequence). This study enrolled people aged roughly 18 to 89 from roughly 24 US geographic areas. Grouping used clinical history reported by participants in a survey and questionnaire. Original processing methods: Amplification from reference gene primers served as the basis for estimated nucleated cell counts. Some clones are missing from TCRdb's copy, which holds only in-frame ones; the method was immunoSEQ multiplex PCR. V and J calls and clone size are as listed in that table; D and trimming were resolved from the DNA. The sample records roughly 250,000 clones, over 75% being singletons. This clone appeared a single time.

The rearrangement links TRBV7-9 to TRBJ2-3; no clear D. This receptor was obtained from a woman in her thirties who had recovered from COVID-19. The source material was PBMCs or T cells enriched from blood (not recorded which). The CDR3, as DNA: TGTGCCAGCAGCTTAGATGAGGAGTTCTCTACGCAGTATTTT. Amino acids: CASSLDEEFSTQYF.